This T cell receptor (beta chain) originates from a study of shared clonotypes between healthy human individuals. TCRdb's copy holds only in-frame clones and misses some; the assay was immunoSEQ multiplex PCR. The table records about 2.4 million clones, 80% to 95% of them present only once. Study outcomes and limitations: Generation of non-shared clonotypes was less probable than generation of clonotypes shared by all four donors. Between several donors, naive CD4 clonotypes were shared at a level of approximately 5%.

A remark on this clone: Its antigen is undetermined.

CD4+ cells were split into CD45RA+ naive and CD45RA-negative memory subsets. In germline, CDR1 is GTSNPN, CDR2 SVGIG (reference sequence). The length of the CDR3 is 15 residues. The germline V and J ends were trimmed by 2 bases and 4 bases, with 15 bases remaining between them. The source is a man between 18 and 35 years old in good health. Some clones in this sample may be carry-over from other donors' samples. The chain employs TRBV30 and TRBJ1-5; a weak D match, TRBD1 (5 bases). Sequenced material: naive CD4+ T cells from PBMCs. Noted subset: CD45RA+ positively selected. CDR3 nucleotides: TGTGCCTGGAGTACCGGGACGGTTCCAAATCAGCCCCAGCATTTT. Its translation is CAWSTGTVPNQPQHF. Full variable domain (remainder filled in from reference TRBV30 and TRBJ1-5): SQTIHQWPATLVQPVGSPLSLECTVEGTSNPNLYWYRQAAGRGLQLLFYSVGIGQISSEVPQNLSASRPQDRQFILSSKKLLLSDSGFYLCAWSTGTVPNQPQHFGDGTRLSIL.